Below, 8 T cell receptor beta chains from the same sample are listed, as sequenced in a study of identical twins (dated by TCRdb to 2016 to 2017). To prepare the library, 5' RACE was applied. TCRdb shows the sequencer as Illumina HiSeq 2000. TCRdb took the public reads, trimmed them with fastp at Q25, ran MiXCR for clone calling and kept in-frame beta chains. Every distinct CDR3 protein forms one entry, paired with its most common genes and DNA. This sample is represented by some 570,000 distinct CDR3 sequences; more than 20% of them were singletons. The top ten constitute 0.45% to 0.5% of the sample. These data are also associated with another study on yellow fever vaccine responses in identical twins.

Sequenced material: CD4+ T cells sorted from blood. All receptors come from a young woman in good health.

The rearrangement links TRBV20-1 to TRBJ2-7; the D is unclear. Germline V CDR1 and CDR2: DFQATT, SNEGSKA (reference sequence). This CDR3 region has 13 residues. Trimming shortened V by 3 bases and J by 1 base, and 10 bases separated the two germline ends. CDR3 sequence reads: CSASRPGSYEQYF. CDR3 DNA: TGCAGTGCTAGTCGACCAGGTTCCTACGAGCAGTACTTC.

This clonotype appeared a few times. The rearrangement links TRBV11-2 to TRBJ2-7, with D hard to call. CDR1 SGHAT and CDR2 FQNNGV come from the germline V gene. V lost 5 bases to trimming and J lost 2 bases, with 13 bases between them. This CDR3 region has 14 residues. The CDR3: CASSQGLQTYEQYV. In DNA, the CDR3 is TGTGCCAGCAGCCAAGGGCTGCAGACCTACGAGCAGTACGTC.

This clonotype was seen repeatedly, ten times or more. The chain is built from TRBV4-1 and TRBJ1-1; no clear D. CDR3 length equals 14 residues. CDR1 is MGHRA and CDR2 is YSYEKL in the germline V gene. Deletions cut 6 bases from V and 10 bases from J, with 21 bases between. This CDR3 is CASRAILRAEGAFF. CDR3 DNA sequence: TGCGCCAGCAGAGCAATATTACGGGCTGAAGGAGCTTTCTTT.

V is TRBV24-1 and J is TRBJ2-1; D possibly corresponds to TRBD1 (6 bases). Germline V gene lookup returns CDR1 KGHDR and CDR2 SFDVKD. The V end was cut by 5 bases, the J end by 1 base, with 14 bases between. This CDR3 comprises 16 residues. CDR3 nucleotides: TGTGCCACCAGTGTTGAAGGGACATTGTCCTACAATGAGCAGTTCTTC. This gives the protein CATSVEGTLSYNEQFF.

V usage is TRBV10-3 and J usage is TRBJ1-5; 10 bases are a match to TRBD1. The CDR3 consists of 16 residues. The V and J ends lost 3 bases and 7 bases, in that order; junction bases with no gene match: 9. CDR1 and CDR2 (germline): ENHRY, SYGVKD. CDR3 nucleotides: TGTGCCATCAGTGACTCCGACAGGGGGCTTTACCAGCCCCAGCATTTT. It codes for CAISDSDRGLYQPQHF.

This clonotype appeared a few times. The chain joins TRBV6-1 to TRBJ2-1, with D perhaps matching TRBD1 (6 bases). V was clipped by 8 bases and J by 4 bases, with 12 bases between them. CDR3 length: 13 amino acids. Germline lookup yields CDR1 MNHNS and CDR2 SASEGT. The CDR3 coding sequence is TGTGCCAGCCAGCGGACAGTTTACAATGAGCAGTTCTTC. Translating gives CASQRTVYNEQFF.

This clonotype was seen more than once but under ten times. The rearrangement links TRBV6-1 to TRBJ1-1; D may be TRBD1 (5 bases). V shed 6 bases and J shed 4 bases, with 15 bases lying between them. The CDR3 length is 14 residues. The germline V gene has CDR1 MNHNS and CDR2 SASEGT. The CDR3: CASSLHGGGTEAFF. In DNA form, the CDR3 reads TGTGCCAGCAGCCTACACGGGGGGGGCACTGAAGCTTTCTTT.

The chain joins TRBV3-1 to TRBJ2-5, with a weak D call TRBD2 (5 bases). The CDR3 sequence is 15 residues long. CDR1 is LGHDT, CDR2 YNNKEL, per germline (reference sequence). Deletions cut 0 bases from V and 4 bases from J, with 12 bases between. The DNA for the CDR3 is TGTGCCAGCAGCCAAGAATCGTCTAGCAGAGAGACCCAGTACTTC. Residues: CASSQESSSRETQYF.